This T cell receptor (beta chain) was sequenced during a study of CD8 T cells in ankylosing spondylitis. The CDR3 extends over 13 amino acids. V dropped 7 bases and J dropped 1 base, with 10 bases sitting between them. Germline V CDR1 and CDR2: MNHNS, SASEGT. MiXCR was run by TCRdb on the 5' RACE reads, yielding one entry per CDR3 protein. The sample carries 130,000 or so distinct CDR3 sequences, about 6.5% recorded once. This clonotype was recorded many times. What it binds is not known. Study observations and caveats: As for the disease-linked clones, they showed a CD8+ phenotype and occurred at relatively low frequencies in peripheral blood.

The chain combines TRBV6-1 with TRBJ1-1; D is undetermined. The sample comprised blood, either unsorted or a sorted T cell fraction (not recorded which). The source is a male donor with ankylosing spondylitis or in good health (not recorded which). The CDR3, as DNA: TGTGCCAGCACCCTAACGACGAACACTGAAGCTTTCTTT. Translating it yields CASTLTTNTEAFF.